This entry is about one T cell receptor beta chain. No antigen is known for it. Primers used in a second PCR of about 6 to 11 cycles were a sample-barcoded 5' primer and a J-beta primer mix. Using its own MiXCR run on the 5' RACE reads, TCRdb lists one record per CDR3 protein. The sample yields 790,000 or so distinct CDR3 sequences, about 61% seen once. The data stem from a study of blood T cells in healthy people across ages. Study-wide points: Diversity estimates from one million T cells were considered underestimates.

With 5 bases removed from V and 8 bases from J, the gap between germline ends came to 18 bases. CDR1 SGHTA and CDR2 FQGNSA come from the germline V gene. The CDR3 sequence is 14 residues long. V usage is TRBV7-2 and J usage is TRBJ1-1; D is perhaps TRBD1 (5 bases). This TCR derives from a man in his forties in good health. The sample consisted of blood. The CDR3 nucleotides read TGTGCCAGCAGCCCCGGTTGGGCAGGGACGGAAGCTTTCTTT. Its protein product is CASSPGWAGTEAFF. Based on the CDR3 plus reference TRBV7-2 and TRBJ1-1, the full variable domain is GAGVSQSPSNKVTEKGKDVELRCDPISGHTALYWYRQSLGQGLEFLIYFQGNSAPDKSGLPSDRFSAERTGGSVSTLTIQRTQQEDSAVYLCASSPGWAGTEAFFGQGTRLTVV.